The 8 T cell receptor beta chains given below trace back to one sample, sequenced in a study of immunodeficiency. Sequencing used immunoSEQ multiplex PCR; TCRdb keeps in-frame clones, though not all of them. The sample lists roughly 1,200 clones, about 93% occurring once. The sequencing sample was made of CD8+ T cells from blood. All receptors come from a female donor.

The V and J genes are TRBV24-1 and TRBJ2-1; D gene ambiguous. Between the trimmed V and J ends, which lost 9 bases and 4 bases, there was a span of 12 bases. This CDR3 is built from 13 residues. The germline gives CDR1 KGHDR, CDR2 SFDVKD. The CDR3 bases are TGTGCCACCGGAGCAGAACATTACAATGAGCAGTTCTTC. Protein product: CATGAEHYNEQFF.

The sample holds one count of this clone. The CDR3 nucleotides read TGTGCCAGCAGCCACAGGCGGGTCACTGAAGCTTTCTTT. It yields the protein CASSHRRVTEAFF. The chain couples TRBV5-6 to TRBJ1-1; TRBD1 is a possible D gene (5 bases). The CDR3 covers 13 residues. Per the germline V gene, CDR1 is SGHDT and CDR2 is YYEEEE. Trimming took 4 bases from V and 4 from J, leaving 11 bases between them.

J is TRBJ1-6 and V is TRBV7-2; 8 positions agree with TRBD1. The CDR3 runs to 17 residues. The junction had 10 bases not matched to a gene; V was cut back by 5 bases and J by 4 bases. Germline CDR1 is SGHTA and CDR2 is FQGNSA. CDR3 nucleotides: TGTGCCAGCAGCCCATACGACAGGGGCGGATATAATTCACCCCTCCACTTT. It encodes CASSPYDRGGYNSPLHF. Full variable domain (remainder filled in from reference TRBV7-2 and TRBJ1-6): GAGVSQSPSNKVTEKGKDVELRCDPISGHTALYWYRQSLGQGLEFLIYFQGNSAPDKSGLPSDRFSAERTGGSVSTLTIQRTQQEDSAVYLCASSPYDRGGYNSPLHFGNGTRLTVT.

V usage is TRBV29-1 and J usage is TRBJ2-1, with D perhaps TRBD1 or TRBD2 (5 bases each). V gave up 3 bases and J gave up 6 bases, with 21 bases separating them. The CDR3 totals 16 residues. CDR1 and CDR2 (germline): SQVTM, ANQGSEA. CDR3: CSVEERDEAYGNEQFF. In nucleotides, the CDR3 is TGCAGCGTTGAGGAGAGGGACGAGGCATATGGCAATGAGCAGTTCTTC.

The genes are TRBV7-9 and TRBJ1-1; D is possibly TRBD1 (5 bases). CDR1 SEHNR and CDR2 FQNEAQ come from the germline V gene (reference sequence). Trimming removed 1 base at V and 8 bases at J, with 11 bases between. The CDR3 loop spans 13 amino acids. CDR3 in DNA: TGTGCCAGCAGCTTAGTGAATCCAGGGGAAGCTTTCTTT. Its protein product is CASSLVNPGEAFF.

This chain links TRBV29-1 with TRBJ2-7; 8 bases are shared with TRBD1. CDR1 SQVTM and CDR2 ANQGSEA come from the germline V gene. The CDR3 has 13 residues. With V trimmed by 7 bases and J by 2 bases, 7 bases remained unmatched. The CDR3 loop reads CSAWTGNTYEQYF. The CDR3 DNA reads TGCAGCGCCTGGACAGGGAATACCTACGAGCAGTACTTC.

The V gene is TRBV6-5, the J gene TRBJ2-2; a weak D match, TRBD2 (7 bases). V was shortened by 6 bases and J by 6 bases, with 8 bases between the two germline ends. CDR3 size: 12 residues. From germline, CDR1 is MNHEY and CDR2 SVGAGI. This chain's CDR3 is CASRGGAGELFF. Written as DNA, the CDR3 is TGTGCCAGCAGAGGGGGGGCCGGGGAGCTGTTTTTT.

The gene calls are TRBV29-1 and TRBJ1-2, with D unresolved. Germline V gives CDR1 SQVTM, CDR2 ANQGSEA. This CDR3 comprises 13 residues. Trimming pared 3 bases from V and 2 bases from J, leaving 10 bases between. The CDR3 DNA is TGCAGCGTTGAGTCTAAAGCGAACTATGGCTACACCTTC. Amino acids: CSVESKANYGYTF.